This record covers a single T cell receptor beta chain. Its cognate antigen is unknown. This specimen belongs to a study of a mutant IDH1 vaccine in newly diagnosed glioma. Across the whole study: Eight vaccinations went to patients in weeks 1, 3, 5, 7, 11, 15, 19, 23. Antecedent treatment encompassed radiotherapy, temozolomide, or their combination; the majority received both. With temozolomide cycles, or 4-6 weeks after radiotherapy alone, vaccination was started. Findings and limits, study-wide: Pseudoprogression seemed unrelated to changes in top peripheral T cell clonotypes.

The table came from immunoSEQ multiplex PCR; TCRdb's copy has only in-frame clones and leaves some out. Of about 38,000 clones in the sample, 75% to 85% were seen once. Trimming took off 9 bases at V and 4 bases at J, with 18 bases between the two ends. CDR1 and CDR2 (germline): LNHDA, SQIVND (reference sequence). The CDR3 is 14 amino acids. The sample's time point: week 5, during vaccination. Every single dose of the vaccine, 300 ug of mutant IDH1 20-mer peptide, came with topical imiquimod. The rearrangement uses TRBV19 and TRBJ1-2; D is perhaps TRBD1 (6 bases). This receptor was obtained from a man over 45 with glioma. The sequences come from PBMCs, collected from a glioma patient whose treatment included an IDH1 peptide vaccine. CDR3 in DNA: TGTGCCAGCAAACCCGGGGGCCCGAGCTATGGCTACACCTTC. This codes for CASKPGGPSYGYTF.